The rows below give T cell receptor beta chains drawn from one sample of a study of prognosis after radiotherapy for stage I lung cancer. Each CDR3 protein is one row after TCRdb ran MiXCR on the multiplex PCR reads. Of some 13,000 distinct CDR3 sequences in the sample, around 50% were seen once. The specimen was PBMCs, collected before or after stereotactic body radiation therapy (not recorded which). The origin of the receptors is a donor over 45 with non-small cell lung cancer. Each CDR3 is given with its conserved first and last residue. The order of the fields is clone size, J gene, V gene, D gene, CDR3 DNA, CDR3 protein. The D gene is left open where the match is weak. For some rows the clone size is stated as once, few or many, or as a class when expanded; others skip it.

NA TRBJ1-2 TRBV13 NA TGTGCCGGCATCTTTCGGCCCGGCGGAGGCTACACCTTC CAGIFRPGGGYTF
once TRBJ1-5 TRBV6-9 NA TGTGCCAGCAGTTACAATGGCGGGTCCAATCAGCGCCAGAATTTT CASSYNGGSNQRQNF
medium-sized TRBJ2-7 TRBV20-1 TRBD1 TGCAGTGGAGCAGGACAGGGGGCTTCCGAGCAGTACTTC CSGAGQGASEQYF
NA TRBJ2-7 TRBV2 NA TGTGCCAGCCAGGACACGAACTCCTACGAGCAGTACTTC CASQDTNSYEQYF
many TRBJ1-5 TRBV2 TRBD1 TGTGCCAGCGGCGTTAGGGGGCTGAGTCAGCCCCAGCATTTT CASGVRGLSQPQHF
NA TRBJ2-7 TRBV7-9 TRBD1 TGTGCCAGCAGCAGACAGGGGGCAGGGTCCTCCAACGAGCAGTACTTC CASSRQGAGSSNEQYF
few TRBJ1-6 TRBV20-1 NA TGCAGCGCAGGGGCACCGAATTCACCCCTCCACTTT CSAGAPNSPLHF
NA TRBJ2-7 TRBV11-2 NA TGTGCCAGCAGCAAACCGGGTACCTACGAGCAGTACTTC CASSKPGTYEQYF
NA TRBJ2-1 TRBV19 TRBD2 TGTGCCAGTAGTATTGGCGGGAGCCATTACAATGAGCAGTTCTTC CASSIGGSHYNEQFF
NA TRBJ2-1 TRBV7-8 TRBD2 TGTGCCAGCAGCCAGGAACGGGAGGGCCTGGCTGAGCAGTTCTTC CASSQEREGLAEQFF
NA TRBJ1-1 TRBV5-5 NA TGTGCCAGCAGCTTCTCTAACACTGAAGCTTTCTTT CASSFSNTEAFF
NA TRBJ2-2 TRBV6-1 TRBD1 TGTGCCAGCAGGCCCGGGGGGACAGGGGGAACCGGGGAGCTGTTTTTT CASRPGGTGGTGELFF
many TRBJ2-7 TRBV4-1 NA TGCGCCAGCAGCCCCCGGACGTCTGGAGGGACCTACGAGCAGTACTTC CASSPRTSGGTYEQYF
medium-sized TRBJ2-7 TRBV5-6 TRBD1 TGTGCCAGCAGCCCGACAGGGCGGTACGAGCAGTACTTC CASSPTGRYEQYF
many TRBJ2-7 TRBV25-1 NA TGTGCCAGCGAATCCCAGACAGCCTACGAGCAGTACTTC CASESQTAYEQYF
medium-sized TRBJ1-2 TRBV12-3/TRBV12-4 NA TGTGCCAGCAGTTTGGCCGGGACTTTAACAGGGGGCTACACCTTC CASSLAGTLTGGYTF
medium-sized TRBJ2-7 TRBV20-1 TRBD1 TGCAGTGCCACCCACGGGACAGGGAACCACGAGCAGTACTTC CSATHGTGNHEQYF
medium-sized TRBJ2-3 TRBV14 NA TGTGCCAGCAGCCAAGCGGGGACCCAGTATTTT CASSQAGTQYF
NA TRBJ1-2 TRBV12-3/TRBV12-4 NA TGTGCCAGCACCAATGGGGGATATGGCTACACCTTC CASTNGGYGYTF
medium-sized TRBJ2-3 TRBV20-1 NA TGCAGTGCGCCGACAGTCACAGATACGCAGTATTTT CSAPTVTDTQYF
once TRBJ1-2 TRBV30 TRBD1 TGTGCCTGCTCACAGGGGTACGGCTACACCTTC CACSQGYGYTF
NA TRBJ2-1 TRBV19 NA TGTGCCAGTAGTATAGTCACCCAAGTTGATGAGCAGTTCTTC CASSIVTQVDEQFF
NA TRBJ1-5 TRBV28 NA TGTGCCAGCAGTATGGGACTGGTGTATAATCAGCCCCAGCTTTTT CASSMGLVYNQPQLF
many TRBJ2-1 TRBV28 NA TGTGCCAGCAGGGAGGCGGGGACTTACAATGAGCAGTTCTTC CASREAGTYNEQFF
NA TRBJ2-7 TRBV30 NA TGTGCCTGGAGTGTACTGGGGTCCTACGAGCAGTACTTC CAWSVLGSYEQYF
many TRBJ2-2 TRBV6-1 NA TGCGCCAGCAGTGCGGGGGCCCTAAGGAACACCGGGGAGCTGTTTTTT CASSAGALRNTGELFF
few TRBJ2-7 TRBV7-9 NA TGTGCCAGCAGCCAAGGCTTGAGTTCCGACCCTTGGCACTACGAGCAGTACTTC CASSQGLSSDPWHYEQYF
NA TRBJ2-3 TRBV28 TRBD1 TGTGCCAGCAGAAGGAGGGACAGGGACCACACAGATACGCAGTATTTT CASRRRDRDHTDTQYF
medium-sized TRBJ1-1 TRBV30 NA TGTGCCTGTCTCCCCAGGGGACTGAACACTGAAGCTTTCTTT CACLPRGLNTEAFF
NA TRBJ1-2 TRBV6-1 NA TGTGCCAGCAAACCCCCCCTAGAAGGGGACCGTGGCTACACCTTC CASKPPLEGDRGYTF
NA TRBJ2-3 TRBV24-1 TRBD1 TGTGCCACCAGTGATCCGGGACAGTACACAGATACGCAGTATTTT CATSDPGQYTDTQYF
many TRBJ2-1 TRBV2 NA TGTGCCAGCAGCGTAAAACTAGAGGTTGAGCAGTTCTTC CASSVKLEVEQFF
many TRBJ2-1 TRBV7-3 TRBD2 TGTGCCAGCAGCCCCGGACTAGCCACGAGCTCCTACAATGAGCAGTTCTTC CASSPGLATSSYNEQFF
NA TRBJ2-5 TRBV20-1 TRBD2 TGCAGTGCCCTCCTAGCGGGACTTGGGGAGACCCAGTACTTC CSALLAGLGETQYF
many TRBJ2-7 TRBV4-1 TRBD1 TGCGCCAGCAGCCAGGGACAGGGGTTCGAGCAGTACTTC CASSQGQGFEQYF
NA TRBJ2-7 TRBV19 NA TGTGCCAGTAAGTGGGACATAGGGTCCTACGAGCAGTACTTC CASKWDIGSYEQYF
NA TRBJ2-7 TRBV6-1 TRBD1 TGTGCCAGCAGCATCCGGGACAGGGGGATCTATCAGTACTTC CASSIRDRGIYQYF
NA TRBJ2-3 TRBV6-4 TRBD1 TGTGCCAGCAGTGACACAACAGGGGGGGATACGCAGTATTTT CASSDTTGGDTQYF
NA TRBJ2-3 TRBV6-2/TRBV6-3 TRBD2 TGTGCCAGCAGTTATAGCGGGACCACAGATACGCAGTATTTT CASSYSGTTDTQYF
medium-sized TRBJ1-2 TRBV6-1 NA TGTGCCAGCAGTGAGGCGGGGGGCTACACCTTC CASSEAGGYTF
medium-sized TRBJ2-2 TRBV12-3/TRBV12-4 TRBD1 TGTGCCAGCAGTTTACTACGCGGACAGGGGTTCACCGGGGAGCTGTTTTTT CASSLLRGQGFTGELFF
once TRBJ2-7 TRBV6-2/TRBV6-3 TRBD1 TGTGCCAGCAGACGAGACAGGGTGAACTACTATCAGTACTTC CASRRDRVNYYQYF
medium-sized TRBJ1-6 TRBV5-6 TRBD1 TGTGCCAGCAGCTTAGGGACAGGGGATGGCTATAATTCACCCCTCCACTTT CASSLGTGDGYNSPLHF
NA TRBJ1-5 TRBV4-3 NA TGCACCAGCAGCCAAGACACTTGGGGGCAGTCCCAGCATTTT CTSSQDTWGQSQHF
medium-sized TRBJ2-3 TRBV20-1 TRBD1 TGCAGTGCAAGGGGGACAGGGGGATTGGTCGGTACGCAGTATTTT CSARGTGGLVGTQYF
many TRBJ2-2 TRBV28 NA TGTGCCAGCAGTTTTCTTCTTGGGGGGCAGAACACCGGGGAGCTGTTTTTT CASSFLLGGQNTGELFF
NA TRBJ2-5 TRBV6-4 TRBD1 TGTGCCAGCAGTGGGGGAGGGACAGGGGGCGGTGAGACCCAGTACTTC CASSGGGTGGGETQYF
NA TRBJ1-5 TRBV19 NA TGTGCCAGTAGGGCTAGGGGAGCTAACGATCAGCCCCAGCATTTT CASRARGANDQPQHF
NA TRBJ2-1 TRBV6-2/TRBV6-3 TRBD2 TGTGCCAGCAGTTACTCTGGGGGAGGGAGCCCCTACAATGAGCAGTTCTTC CASSYSGGGSPYNEQFF
many TRBJ1-1 TRBV20-1 TRBD1 TGCAGTGCTAGAGTTGCAGGGGGCTCCACTGAAGCTTTCTTT CSARVAGGSTEAFF
NA TRBJ2-7 TRBV27 NA TGTGCCAGCTTGGGGGTTCTTTACGAGCAGTACTTC CASLGVLYEQYF
NA TRBJ1-5 TRBV18 NA TGTGCCAGCTCACCTGACGTCAGGTATAGCAATCAGCCCCAGCATTTT CASSPDVRYSNQPQHF
NA TRBJ2-2 TRBV2 TRBD1 TGTGCCAGCACGAGGACAGGGGATTTCACCGGGGAGCTGTTTTTT CASTRTGDFTGELFF
NA TRBJ2-3 TRBV28 NA TGTGCCAGCAGTTTAGGAGGAACAGATACGCAGTATTTT CASSLGGTDTQYF
many TRBJ2-7 TRBV5-8 TRBD1 TGTGCCAGCAGCGAACAGGGGGCGATTAACGGCGAGCAGTACTTC CASSEQGAINGEQYF
many TRBJ1-6 TRBV30 TRBD1 TGTGCCTGTTCTAACCAGCCCCGGGACAGGGTTTCACCCCTCCACTTT CACSNQPRDRVSPLHF
many TRBJ2-4 TRBV2 TRBD1 TGTGCCAGCAACCCAGGACAGGGTGCATACATTCAGTACTTC CASNPGQGAYIQYF
many TRBJ1-1 TRBV20-1 TRBD1 TGCAGTGCTAAGTCAGGGGGAAACACTGAAGCTTTCTTT CSAKSGGNTEAFF
NA TRBJ2-6 TRBV6-1 NA TGTGCCAGCAGTGGAGGACACTCTGGGGACAACGTCCTGACTTTC CASSGGHSGDNVLTF